Each of the 19 T cell receptor beta chains below was sequenced from the same sample in a study of shared T cell receptors in the human thymus. Assay: immunoSEQ multiplex PCR; the TCRdb copy retains only in-frame clones and omits some. The sample shows 500,000 to 850,000 clones, approximately 87% of them seen only once. This sample was shared with a second study, whose subject was human thymus T cells.

Sequencing used thymocytes. These receptors were taken from a boy under three years old with a congenital heart defect.

V gene TRBV10-3 combines with J gene TRBJ2-5; possible D gene TRBD2, 5 bases. The last part of the DNA fits TRBJ2-7 better; the J call may be wrong. Germline CDR1 and CDR2: ENHRY and SYGVKD. The CDR3 spans 17 residues. The CDR3 is CAISEDFGSRGYYEQYF. In DNA, the CDR3 is TGTGCCATCAGTGAGGACTTTGGGAGCAGAGGGTACTACGAGCAGTACTTC.

The V gene is TRBV4-3, the J gene TRBJ1-1; 10 nucleotides agree with TRBD1. Germline assignment: CDR1 LGHNA and CDR2 YSLEER. The ends lost 4 bases at V and 4 bases at J; junction bases unmatched: 3. The CDR3 contains 14 residues. The CDR3 DNA reads as TGCGCCAGCAGCCCTCGGACAGGGGGCACTGAAGCTTTCTTT. Its protein product is CASSPRTGGTEAFF.

This chain connects TRBV4-3 to TRBJ2-3; tentative D call: TRBD2 (6 bases). CDR1 LGHNA and CDR2 YSLEER come from the germline V gene. Between the trimmed V and J ends, which lost 3 bases and 3 bases, there was a span of 10 bases. There are 14 residues in the CDR3. CDR3 amino acids: CASSHGGLTDTQYF. In DNA, the CDR3 is TGCGCCAGCAGCCATGGGGGACTGACAGATACGCAGTATTTT.

This clone appeared a single time. The chain combines TRBV5-1 with TRBJ1-6; 9 positions agree with TRBD1. Germline V gives CDR1 SGHRS, CDR2 YFSETQ. V was pared by 4 bases and J by 9 bases, with 5 bases of the junction left unmatched. There are 14 residues in the CDR3. The CDR3 loop is CASSVDRGTSPLHF. Here the CDR3 DNA reads TGCGCCAGCAGCGTGGACAGGGGAACTTCACCCCTCCACTTT.

The rearrangement links TRBV4-1 to TRBJ2-7, with 8 nucleotides matching TRBD1. V trimming: 0 bases; J trimming: 4 bases; junction bases outside the gene matches: 11. Germline lookup yields CDR1 MGHRA and CDR2 YSYEKL. The CDR3 length is 17 residues. The DNA of the CDR3 is TGCGCCAGCAGCCAAGATAAGGACCCGGACAGGGTTTACGAGCAGTACTTC. It translates to CASSQDKDPDRVYEQYF.

This sequence joins TRBV5-1 and TRBJ2-1; 7 nucleotides agree with TRBD1. The V segment lost 5 bases and the J segment 4 bases; nucleotides outside the gene matches: 12. The germline gives CDR1 SGHRS, CDR2 YFSETQ. The CDR3 totals 16 residues. The CDR3 reads CASRVKGQNLYNEQFF. The CDR3, as DNA: TGCGCCAGCAGAGTGAAGGGACAGAACCTGTACAATGAGCAGTTCTTC.

CDR3 in DNA: TGTGCCAGCAGCCCCGGGACAGACTACGAGCAGTACTTC. It translates to CASSPGTDYEQYF. The gene calls are TRBV14 and TRBJ2-7, with 7 bases identical to TRBD1. The CDR3 loop spans 13 amino acids. Germline V lookup: CDR1 SGHDN, CDR2 FVKESK. Unmatched junction bases numbered 3, after V lost 4 bases and J lost 3 bases.

This chain uses TRBV5-4 with TRBJ2-7; 13 bases fit TRBD2. Germline CDR1 is SGHNT and CDR2 is YYREEE (reference sequence). The V segment lost 4 bases and the J segment 6 bases; nucleotides outside the gene matches: 13. CDR3 length equals 17 residues. As DNA, the CDR3 is TGTGCCAGCAGCGGGGGAATACTAGCGGGGGGGCGAAGCGAGCAGTACTTC. It yields the protein CASSGGILAGGRSEQYF.

J is TRBJ1-1 and V is TRBV7-6, with 9 bases identical to TRBD1. The CDR3 contains 16 residues. From germline, CDR1 is SGHVS and CDR2 FNYEAQ. After removal of 5 bases from V and 4 bases from J, the junction contained 11 bases not matched to a gene. The DNA of the CDR3 is TGTGCCAGCAGCCGAGGACCGGGACAGGGTGGCACTGAAGCTTTCTTT. Encoded protein: CASSRGPGQGGTEAFF.

The chain recombines TRBV5-6 with TRBJ2-7; D is undetermined. Germline CDR1 and CDR2: SGHDT and YYEEEE. V was pared by 2 bases and J by 3 bases, with 6 bases between. The CDR3 length is 12 residues. The CDR3 loop reads CASSLTGYEQYF. CDR3 nucleotides: TGTGCCAGCAGCTTAACCGGCTACGAGCAGTACTTC.

This chain joins TRBV4-3 and TRBJ2-7; 9 nucleotides line up with TRBD2. CDR3 size: 17 residues. The junction had 13 bases not matched to a gene; V was cut back by 2 bases and J by 5 bases. Germline V CDR1 and CDR2: LGHNA, YSLEER. CDR3 protein: CASSQQPIAGVLDEQYF. The CDR3 coding sequence is TGCGCCAGCAGCCAACAACCCATAGCGGGAGTCCTGGACGAGCAGTACTTC.

The chain combines TRBV7-2 with TRBJ2-7; 10 nucleotides align to TRBD1. J was trimmed by 7 bases and V by 5 bases; bases with no gene match: 11. This CDR3 contains 15 residues. Looked up from germline, CDR1 is SGHTA and CDR2 is FQGNSA. The CDR3 sequence is CASSRRDRGIGEQYF. The CDR3 DNA sequence: TGTGCCAGCAGCCGCAGGGACAGGGGAATAGGAGAGCAGTACTTC.

The chain employs TRBV7-2 and TRBJ2-6; D gene ambiguous. The CDR3 has 16 amino acids. V was pared by 1 base and J by 5 bases, with 12 bases between. Germline assignment: CDR1 SGHTA and CDR2 FQGNSA. CDR3 amino acids: CASSLEDQRRANVLTF. For the CDR3, the DNA is TGTGCCAGCAGCTTAGAAGATCAGAGGCGGGCCAACGTCCTGACTTTC.

This clone has just a few counts. This chain joins TRBV11-3 and TRBJ2-5, with TRBD1 identical over 10 bases. Per germline, CDR1 SGHNT and CDR2 YENEEA. This CDR3 has 15 residues. J was trimmed by 4 bases and V by 4 bases; bases with no gene match: 6. DNA for the CDR3: TGTGCCAGCAGCTGGGGACAGGGGCGAGGAGAGACCCAGTACTTC. This encodes CASSWGQGRGETQYF. Full variable domain (outside the CDR3, taken from reference TRBV11-3 and TRBJ2-5): EAGVVQSPRYKIIEKKQPVAFWCNPISGHNTLYWYLQNLGQGPELLIRYENEEAVDDSQLPKDRFSAERLKGVDSTLKIQPAELGDSAVYLCASSWGQGRGETQYFGPGTRLLVL.

The gene calls are TRBV5-1 and TRBJ2-1, with D uncertain. The germline gives CDR1 SGHRS, CDR2 YFSETQ. This CDR3 has 15 amino acids. V was trimmed by 2 bases and J by 5 bases, leaving 14 bases between them. The DNA of the CDR3 is TGCGCCAGCAGCTTACGGCGGCTTCTAGACAATGAGCAGTTCTTC. Residues: CASSLRRLLDNEQFF.

The chain employs TRBV28 and TRBJ2-7; 9 positions match TRBD2. CDR1 MDHEN and CDR2 SYDVKM come from the germline V gene. The V and J ends lost 5 bases and 7 bases, in that order; junction bases with no gene match: 15. This CDR3 region has 16 residues. The CDR3 nucleotides read TGTGCCAGCAGTCGGTCTGTTGCGCGGGGGGGCGAAGAGCAGTACTTC. Translated: CASSRSVARGGEEQYF.

J is TRBJ2-3 and V is TRBV27, with 7 bases lining up with TRBD2. Germline V gene sequence: CDR1 MNHEY, CDR2 SMNVEV (reference sequence). The V gene end was trimmed by 8 bases and the J gene end by 6 bases; junction bases not matched to a gene: 8. CDR3 length: 13 residues. The CDR3 is CASRPRGTDTQYF. The CDR3 coding sequence is TGTGCCAGCCGCCCGCGGGGGACTGATACGCAGTATTTT.

The genes are TRBV5-1 and TRBJ2-7, with 11 nucleotides matching TRBD1. Trimming removed 5 bases from V and 4 bases from J; junction bases left unmatched: 11. The CDR3 has 16 residues. Germline loops: CDR1 SGHRS, CDR2 YFSETQ. CDR3 protein: CASRYATGQGAYEQYF. The CDR3 nucleotides read TGCGCCAGCAGATATGCAACAGGACAGGGGGCATACGAGCAGTACTTC.

The rearrangement uses TRBV6-5 and TRBJ1-2; TRBD1 might be the D (6 bases). Germline assignment: CDR1 MNHEY and CDR2 SVGAGI. With 2 bases removed from V and 5 bases from J, the gap between germline ends came to 9 bases. This CDR3 has 13 residues. The DNA of the CDR3 is TGTGCCAGCAGTTACAAACAGGGTTATGGCTACACCTTC. Its translation is CASSYKQGYGYTF.